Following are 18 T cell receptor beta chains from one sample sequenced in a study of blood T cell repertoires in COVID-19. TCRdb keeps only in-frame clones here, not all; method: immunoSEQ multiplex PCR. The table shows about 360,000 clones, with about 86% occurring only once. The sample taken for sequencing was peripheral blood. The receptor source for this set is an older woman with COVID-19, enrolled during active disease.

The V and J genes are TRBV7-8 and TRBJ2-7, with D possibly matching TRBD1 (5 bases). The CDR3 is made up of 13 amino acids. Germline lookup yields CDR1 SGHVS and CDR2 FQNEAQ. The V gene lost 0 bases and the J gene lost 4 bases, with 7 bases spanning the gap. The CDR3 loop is CASSLAGRYEQYF. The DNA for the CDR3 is TGTGCCAGCAGCTTAGCGGGGCGATACGAGCAGTACTTC.

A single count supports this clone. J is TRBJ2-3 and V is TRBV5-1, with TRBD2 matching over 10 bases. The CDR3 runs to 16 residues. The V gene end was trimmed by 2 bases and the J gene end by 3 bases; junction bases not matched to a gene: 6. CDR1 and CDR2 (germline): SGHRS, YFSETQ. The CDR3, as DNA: TGCGCCAGCAGCTTTCTAGCGGGGGTTGGGACAGATACGCAGTATTTT. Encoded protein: CASSFLAGVGTDTQYF.

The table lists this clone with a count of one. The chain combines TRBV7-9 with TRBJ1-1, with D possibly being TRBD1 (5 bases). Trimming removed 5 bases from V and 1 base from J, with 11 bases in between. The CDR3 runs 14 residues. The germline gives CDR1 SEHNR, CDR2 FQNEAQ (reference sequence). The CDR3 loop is CASSDGGRNTEAFF. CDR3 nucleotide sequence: TGTGCCAGCAGCGATGGGGGGAGGAACACTGAAGCTTTCTTT.

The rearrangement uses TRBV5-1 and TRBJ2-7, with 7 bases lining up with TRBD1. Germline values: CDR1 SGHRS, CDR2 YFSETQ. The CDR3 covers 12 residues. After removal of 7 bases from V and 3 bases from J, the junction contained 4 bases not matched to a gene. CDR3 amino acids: CASATGNYEQYF. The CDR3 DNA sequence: TGCGCCAGCGCGACAGGGAACTACGAGCAGTACTTC. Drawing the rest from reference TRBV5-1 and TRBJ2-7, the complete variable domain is KAGVTQTPRYLIKTRGQQVTLSCSPISGHRSVSWYQQTPGQGLQFLFEYFSETQRNKGNFPGRFSGRQFSNSRSEMNVSTLELGDSALYLCASATGNYEQYFGPGTRLTVT.

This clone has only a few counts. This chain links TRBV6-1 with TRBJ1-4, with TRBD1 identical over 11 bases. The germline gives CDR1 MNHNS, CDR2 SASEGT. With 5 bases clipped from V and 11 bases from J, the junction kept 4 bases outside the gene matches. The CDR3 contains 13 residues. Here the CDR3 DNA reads TGTGCCAGCAGTAGGACAGGGGGCGGGAAACTGTTTTTT. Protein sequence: CASSRTGGGKLFF.

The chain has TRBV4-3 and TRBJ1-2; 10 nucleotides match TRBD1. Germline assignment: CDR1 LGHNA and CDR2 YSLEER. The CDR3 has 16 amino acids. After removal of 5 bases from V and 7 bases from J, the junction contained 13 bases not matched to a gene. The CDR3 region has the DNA TGCGCCAGCAGCGAAGGAACCCGGACAGGGGGACTTGGCTACACCTTC. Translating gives CASSEGTRTGGLGYTF.

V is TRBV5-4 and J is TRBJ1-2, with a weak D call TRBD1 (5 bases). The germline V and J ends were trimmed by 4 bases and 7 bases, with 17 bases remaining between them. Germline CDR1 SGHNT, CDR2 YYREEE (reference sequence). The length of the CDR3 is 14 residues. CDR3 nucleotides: TGTGCCAGCAGCATAGGGACTGACGTGCCTGGCTACACCTTC. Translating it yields CASSIGTDVPGYTF.

CDR3 in amino acids: CASSSQGGGQETQYF. In DNA form, the CDR3 reads TGTGCCAGCAGTTCACAGGGCGGGGGACAAGAGACCCAGTACTTC. V is TRBV28 and J is TRBJ2-5; D perhaps matches TRBD2 (7 bases). V lost 4 bases and J lost 2, with 14 bases in between. CDR3 size: 15 residues. Germline V gene lookup returns CDR1 MDHEN and CDR2 SYDVKM.

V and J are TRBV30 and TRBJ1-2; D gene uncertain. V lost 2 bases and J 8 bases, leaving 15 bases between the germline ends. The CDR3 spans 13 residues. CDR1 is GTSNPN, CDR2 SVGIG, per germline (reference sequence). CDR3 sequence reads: CAWSPQGLGGYTF. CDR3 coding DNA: TGTGCCTGGAGTCCGCAAGGACTTGGGGGCTACACCTTC.

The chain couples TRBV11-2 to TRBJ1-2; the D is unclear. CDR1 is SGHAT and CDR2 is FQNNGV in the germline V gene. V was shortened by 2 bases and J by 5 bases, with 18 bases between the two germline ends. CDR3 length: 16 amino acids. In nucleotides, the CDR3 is TGTGCCAGCAGCTTAAGTCGGGAGAGAGATAGTTATGGCTACACCTTC. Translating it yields CASSLSRERDSYGYTF.

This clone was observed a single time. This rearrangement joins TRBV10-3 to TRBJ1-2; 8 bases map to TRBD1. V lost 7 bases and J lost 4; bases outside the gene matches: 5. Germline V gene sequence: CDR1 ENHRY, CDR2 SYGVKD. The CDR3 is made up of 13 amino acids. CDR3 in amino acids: CAITPDRAYGYTF. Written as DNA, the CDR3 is TGTGCCATCACCCCGGACAGGGCCTATGGCTACACCTTC.

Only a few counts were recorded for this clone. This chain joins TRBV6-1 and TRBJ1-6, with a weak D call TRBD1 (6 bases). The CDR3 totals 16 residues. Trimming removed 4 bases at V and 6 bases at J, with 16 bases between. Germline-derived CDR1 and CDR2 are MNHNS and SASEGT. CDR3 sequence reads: CASSGRLGQSNSPLHF. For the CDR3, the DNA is TGTGCCAGCAGTGGACGCCTCGGACAGAGTAATTCACCCCTCCACTTT.

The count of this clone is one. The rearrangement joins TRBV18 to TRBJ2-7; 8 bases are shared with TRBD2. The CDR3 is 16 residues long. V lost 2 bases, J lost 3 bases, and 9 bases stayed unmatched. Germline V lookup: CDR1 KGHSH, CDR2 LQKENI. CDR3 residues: CASSPIFSGKNYEQYF. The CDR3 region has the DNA TGTGCCAGCTCACCAATTTTTAGCGGGAAAAACTACGAGCAGTACTTC.

The CDR3 DNA reads as TGCGCCAGCAGCTTGGAGTTGGGTCTAGCGGGAGGCCAAAACATTCAGTACTTC. The encoded protein is CASSLELGLAGGQNIQYF. V and J are TRBV5-1 and TRBJ2-4, with TRBD2 matching over 11 bases. Per the germline V gene, CDR1 is SGHRS and CDR2 is YFSETQ. The CDR3 is made up of 18 amino acids. V was clipped by 0 bases and J by 5 bases; unmatched bases: 10. Full variable domain (rest looked up from reference TRBV5-1 and TRBJ2-4): KAGVTQTPRYLIKTRGQQVTLSCSPISGHRSVSWYQQTPGQGLQFLFEYFSETQRNKGNFPGRFSGRQFSNSRSEMNVSTLELGDSALYLCASSLELGLAGGQNIQYFGAGTRLSVL.

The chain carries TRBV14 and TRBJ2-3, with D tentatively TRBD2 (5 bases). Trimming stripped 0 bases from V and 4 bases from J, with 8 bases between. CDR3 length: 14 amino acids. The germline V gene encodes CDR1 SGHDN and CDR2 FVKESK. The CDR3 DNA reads TGTGCCAGCAGCCAAGAGTGGGGAGCAGATACGCAGTATTTT. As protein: CASSQEWGADTQYF.

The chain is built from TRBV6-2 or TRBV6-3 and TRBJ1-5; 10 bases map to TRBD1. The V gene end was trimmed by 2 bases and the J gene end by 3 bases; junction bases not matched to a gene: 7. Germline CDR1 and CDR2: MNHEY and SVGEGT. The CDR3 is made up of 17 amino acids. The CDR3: CASSYIGQGGFNQPQHF. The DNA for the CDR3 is TGTGCCAGCAGTTACATCGGACAGGGGGGATTCAATCAGCCCCAGCATTTT.

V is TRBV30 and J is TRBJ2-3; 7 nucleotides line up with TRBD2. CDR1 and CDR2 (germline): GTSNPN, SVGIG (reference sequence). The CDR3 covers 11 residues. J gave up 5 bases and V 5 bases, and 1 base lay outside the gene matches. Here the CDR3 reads CAWERGDTQYF. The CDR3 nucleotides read TGTGCCTGGGAGCGGGGAGATACGCAGTATTTT.

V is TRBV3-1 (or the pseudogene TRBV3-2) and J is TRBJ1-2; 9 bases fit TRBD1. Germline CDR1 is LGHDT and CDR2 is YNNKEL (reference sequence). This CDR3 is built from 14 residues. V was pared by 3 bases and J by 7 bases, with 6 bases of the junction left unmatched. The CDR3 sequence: CASSQTGGLGGYTF. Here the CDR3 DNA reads TGTGCCAGCAGCCAGACAGGGGGTCTTGGTGGCTACACCTTC.